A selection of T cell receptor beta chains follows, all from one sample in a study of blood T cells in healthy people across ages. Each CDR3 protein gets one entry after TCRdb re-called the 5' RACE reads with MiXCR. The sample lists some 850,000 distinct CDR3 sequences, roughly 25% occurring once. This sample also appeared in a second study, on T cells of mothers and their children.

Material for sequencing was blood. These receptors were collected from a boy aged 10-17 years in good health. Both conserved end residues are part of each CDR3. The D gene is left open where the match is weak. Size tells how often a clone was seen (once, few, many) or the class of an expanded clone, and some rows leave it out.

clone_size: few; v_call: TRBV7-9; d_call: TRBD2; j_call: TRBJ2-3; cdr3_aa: CASSSPLGRGSTDTQYF; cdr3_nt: TGTGCCAGCAGCTCGCCCCTAGGGCGGGGGAGTACAGATACGCAGTATTTT
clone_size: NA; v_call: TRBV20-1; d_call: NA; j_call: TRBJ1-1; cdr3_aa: CSARDLRQRNTEAFF; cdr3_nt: TGCAGTGCTAGAGATCTCAGGCAGAGGAACACTGAAGCTTTCTTT
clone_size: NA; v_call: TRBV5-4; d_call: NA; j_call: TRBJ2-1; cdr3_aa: CASSLPLPGEQFF; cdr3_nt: TGTGCCAGCAGCTTGCCGCTTCCGGGGGAGCAGTTCTTC
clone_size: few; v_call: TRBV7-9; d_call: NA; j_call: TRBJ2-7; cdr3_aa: CASSFSLAPYEQYF; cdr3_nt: TGTGCCAGCAGCTTTTCCCTGGCCCCCTACGAGCAGTACTTC
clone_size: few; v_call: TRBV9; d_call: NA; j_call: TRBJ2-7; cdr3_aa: CASTPEGSSYEQYF; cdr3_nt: TGTGCCAGCACCCCCGAAGGGTCTTCCTACGAGCAGTACTTC
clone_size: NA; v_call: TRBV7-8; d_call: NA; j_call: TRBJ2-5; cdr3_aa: CASSLVGRRQETQYF; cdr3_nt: TGTGCCAGCAGCTTAGTCGGGCGGAGACAAGAGACCCAGTACTTC
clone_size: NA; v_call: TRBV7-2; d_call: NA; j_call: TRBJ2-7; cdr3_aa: CASSLKGWVYEQYF; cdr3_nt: TGTGCCAGCAGCTTAAAGGGATGGGTCTACGAGCAGTACTTC
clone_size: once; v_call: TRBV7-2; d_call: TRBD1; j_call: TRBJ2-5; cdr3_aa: CASISLGQGFETQYF; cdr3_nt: TGTGCCAGCATCTCGTTGGGACAGGGCTTCGAGACCCAGTACTTC
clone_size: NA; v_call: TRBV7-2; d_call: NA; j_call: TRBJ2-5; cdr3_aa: CAGRAGTAGETQYF; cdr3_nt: TGTGCCGGCAGAGCCGGGACGGCGGGGGAGACCCAGTACTTC
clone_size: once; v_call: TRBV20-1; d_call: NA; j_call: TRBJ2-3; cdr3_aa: CSARDVTSWGTDTQYF; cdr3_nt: TGCAGTGCTAGAGATGTTACTTCGTGGGGCACGGATACGCAGTATTTT
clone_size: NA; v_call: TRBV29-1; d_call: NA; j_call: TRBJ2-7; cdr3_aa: CSVVGDLSEQYF; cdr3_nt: TGCAGCGTTGTTGGGGACTTGAGCGAGCAGTACTTC
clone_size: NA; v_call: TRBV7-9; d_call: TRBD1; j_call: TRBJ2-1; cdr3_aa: CASRFTGQGTNEQFF; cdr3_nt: TGTGCCAGCAGATTTACAGGACAGGGGACCAATGAGCAGTTCTTC
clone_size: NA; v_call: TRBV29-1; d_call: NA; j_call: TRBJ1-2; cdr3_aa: CSVSKAGNYGYTF; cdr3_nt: TGCAGCGTCTCGAAGGCAGGGAACTATGGCTACACCTTC
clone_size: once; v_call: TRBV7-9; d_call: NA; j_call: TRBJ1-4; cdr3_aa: CASRSPGSTREKLFF; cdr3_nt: TGTGCCAGCAGGTCCCCGGGTTCAACAAGAGAAAAACTGTTTTTT
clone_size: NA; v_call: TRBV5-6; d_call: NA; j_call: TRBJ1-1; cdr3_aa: CASSWDANTEAFF; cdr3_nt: TGTGCCAGCAGCTGGGACGCGAACACTGAAGCTTTCTTT
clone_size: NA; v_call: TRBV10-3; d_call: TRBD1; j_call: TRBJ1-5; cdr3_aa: CAIGQGVNQPQHF; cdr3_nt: TGTGCCATCGGACAGGGGGTCAATCAGCCCCAGCATTTT
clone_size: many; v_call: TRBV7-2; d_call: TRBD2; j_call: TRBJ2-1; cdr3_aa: CASSALTSGGAFEQFF; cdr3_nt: TGTGCCAGCAGCGCCTTGACTAGCGGGGGGGCTTTTGAGCAGTTCTTC
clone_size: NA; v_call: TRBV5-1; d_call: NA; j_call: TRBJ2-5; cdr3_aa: CASSRGTSQETQYF; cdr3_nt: TGCGCCAGCAGCAGGGGGACTTCCCAAGAGACCCAGTACTTC
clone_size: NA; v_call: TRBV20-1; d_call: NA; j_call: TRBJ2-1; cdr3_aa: CSAPTDGYNEQFF; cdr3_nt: TGCAGTGCCCCAACGGACGGATACAATGAGCAGTTCTTC
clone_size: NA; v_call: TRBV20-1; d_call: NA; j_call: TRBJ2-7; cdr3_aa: CSAKRGASGDEQYF; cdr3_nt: TGCAGTGCCAAGAGGGGGGCCAGTGGGGACGAGCAGTACTTC
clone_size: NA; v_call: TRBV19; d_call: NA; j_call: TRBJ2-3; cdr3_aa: CASSIGPTDTQYF; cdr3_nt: TGTGCCAGTAGTATAGGACCCACAGATACGCAGTATTTT
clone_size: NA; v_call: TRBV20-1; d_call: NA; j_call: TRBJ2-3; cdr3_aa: CSAGSPGQLSTDTQYF; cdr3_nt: TGCAGTGCTGGCTCCCCCGGACAGCTCAGCACAGATACGCAGTATTTT
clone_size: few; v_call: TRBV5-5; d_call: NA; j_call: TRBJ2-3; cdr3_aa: CASSLGGGGYGTDTQYF; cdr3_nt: TGTGCCAGCAGCTTAGGCGGGGGCGGTTACGGAACAGATACGCAGTATTTT
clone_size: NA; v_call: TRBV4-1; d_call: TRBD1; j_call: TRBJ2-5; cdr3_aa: CASSQEDTGAYEQCF; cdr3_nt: TGCGCCAGCAGCCAAGAAGACACAGGGGCCTACGAGCAGTGCTTC
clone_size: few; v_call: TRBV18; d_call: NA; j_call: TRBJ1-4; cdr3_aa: CASSPRTGTNEKLFF; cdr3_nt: TGTGCCAGCTCACCACGTACAGGGACTAATGAAAAACTGTTTTTT
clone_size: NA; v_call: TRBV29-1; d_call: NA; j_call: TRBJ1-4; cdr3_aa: CSADQTNEKLFF; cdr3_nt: TGCAGCGCTGATCAGACCAATGAAAAACTGTTTTTT
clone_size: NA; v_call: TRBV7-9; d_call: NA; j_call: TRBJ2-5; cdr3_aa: CASSQYQGPPAGKTQYF; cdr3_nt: TGTGCCAGCAGCCAATACCAGGGGCCGCCGGCGGGAAAGACCCAGTACTTC
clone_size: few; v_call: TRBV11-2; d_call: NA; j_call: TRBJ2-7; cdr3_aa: CASSSGGVSYEQYF; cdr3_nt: TGTGCCAGCAGCTCCGGAGGGGTTTCCTACGAGCAGTACTTC
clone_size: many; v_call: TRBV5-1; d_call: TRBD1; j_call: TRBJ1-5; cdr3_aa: CASSSGQGDQPQHF; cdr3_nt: TGTGCCAGCAGTTCCGGACAGGGGGATCAGCCCCAGCATTTT
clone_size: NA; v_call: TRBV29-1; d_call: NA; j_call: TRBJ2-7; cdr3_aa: CSVTARQSFSYEQYF; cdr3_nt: TGCAGCGTTACCGCAAGACAGTCGTTCTCCTACGAGCAGTACTTC
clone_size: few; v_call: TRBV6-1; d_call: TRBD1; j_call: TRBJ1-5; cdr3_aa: CASSPSGGQVNQPQHF; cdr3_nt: TGTGCCAGCAGTCCCTCAGGGGGGCAGGTCAATCAGCCCCAGCATTTT
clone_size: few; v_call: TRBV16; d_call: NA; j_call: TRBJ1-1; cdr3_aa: CASSRLGHEAFF; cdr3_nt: TGTGCCAGCAGCCGCTTGGGACACGAAGCTTTCTTT
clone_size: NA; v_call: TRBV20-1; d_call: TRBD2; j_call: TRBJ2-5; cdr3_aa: CSARRSGGGSETQYF; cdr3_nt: TGCAGTGCTAGAAGGTCTGGGGGGGGATCAGAGACCCAGTACTTC
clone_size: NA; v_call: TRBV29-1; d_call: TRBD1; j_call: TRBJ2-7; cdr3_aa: CSVEAWRQGIGYEQYF; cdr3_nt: TGCAGCGTTGAAGCTTGGAGACAGGGCATCGGCTACGAGCAGTACTTC
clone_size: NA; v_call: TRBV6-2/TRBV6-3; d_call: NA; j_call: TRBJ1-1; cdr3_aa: CASRTGSSVFTEAFF; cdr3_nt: TGTGCCAGCAGGACCGGATCCTCGGTTTTCACTGAAGCTTTCTTT
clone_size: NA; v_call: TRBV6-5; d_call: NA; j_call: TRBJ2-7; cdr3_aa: CASSYSSSRSYEQYF; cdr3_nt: TGTGCCAGCAGTTACTCGAGTAGCCGATCCTACGAGCAGTACTTC
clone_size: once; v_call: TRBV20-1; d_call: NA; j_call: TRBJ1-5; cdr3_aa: CSATQDSSNQPQHF; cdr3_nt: TGCAGTGCAACTCAAGACAGTAGCAATCAGCCCCAGCATTTT